A selection of T cell receptor beta chains follows, all from one sample in a study of Graves' ophthalmopathy and Graves' hyperthyroidism. TCRdb re-called the multiplex PCR reads with MiXCR, one entry per CDR3 protein. The data show 350,000 to 400,000 distinct CDR3 sequences, around 16% seen once. The specimen was peripheral blood. These receptors all stem from a woman younger than 35 with Graves' ophthalmopathy. CDR3s include the opening cysteine and the closing phenylalanine or tryptophan. Each record gives: clone size, J gene, CDR3 length, V gene, D gene, CDR3 DNA, CDR3 protein. The D gene is left open where the match is weak. Where a row states a size, it is once, few, many or the class of an expanded clone; other rows omit it.

>many|TRBJ1-1|15|TRBV7-2|NA
TGTGCCAGCAGCTCCATGTTACAGAAAAACACTGAAGCTTTCTTT
CASSSMLQKNTEAFF
>many|TRBJ2-5|15|TRBV6-2/TRBV6-3|TRBD2
TGTGCCAGCAGTTACATGGGACTAGTCCTTAGGTCCCAGTACTTC
CASSYMGLVLRSQYF
>many|TRBJ1-3|15|TRBV9|NA
TGTGCCAGCAGCGTAAGTCCATCCCCTGGAAACACCATATATTTT
CASSVSPSPGNTIYF
>few|TRBJ2-7|14|TRBV20-1|TRBD1
TGCAGTGCTAGACTTGGGCAGGGGGCTTACGAGCAGTACTTC
CSARLGQGAYEQYF
>many|TRBJ2-5|17|TRBV4-3|NA
TGCGCCAGCAGCCAAGATCCTCAGGCGACGTACCAAGAGACCCAGTACTTC
CASSQDPQATYQETQYF
>many|TRBJ1-5|15|TRBV15|NA
TGTGCCACCAGCAGAGCAAGGCAGAGCAATCAGCCCCAGCATTTT
CATSRARQSNQPQHF
>many|TRBJ1-5|14|TRBV6-5|NA
TGTGCCACCTTGTTCGAACCGATCAATCAGCCCCAGCATTTT
CATLFEPINQPQHF
>many|TRBJ1-1|14|TRBV19|NA
TGTGCCAGTAGTACTGTCGCATTGGGGTCTGAAGCTTTCTTT
CASSTVALGSEAFF
>NA|TRBJ1-5|16|TRBV11-2|TRBD1
TGTGCCAGCAGCTCAACCAGGACAGGGCGGAATCAGCCCCAGCATTTT
CASSSTRTGRNQPQHF
>few|TRBJ1-3|17|TRBV3-1|NA
TGTGCCAGCAGCCAAAGTCGGACAGCTTCATCTGGAAACACCATATATTTT
CASSQSRTASSGNTIYF